These 5 T cell receptor beta chains were all obtained from the same sample, sequenced in a study of T cell responses to AZD1222 COVID-19 vaccine. Repertoires were generated with immunoSEQ multiplex PCR, while TCRdb's copy carries only in-frame clones and drops some. The data contain some 160,000 clones, 90% to 95% of them seen just once; the ten biggest clones take up about 1%. The sequenced sample was peripheral blood, obtained on day 0 of AZD1222 vaccination. The receptor set was obtained from an adult in good health.

The chain employs TRBV9 and TRBJ1-1, with D perhaps TRBD1 (6 bases). The CDR3 consists of 14 residues. V was trimmed by 0 bases and J by 4 bases, leaving 10 bases between them. Germline values: CDR1 SGDLS, CDR2 YYNGEE. CDR3 sequence (DNA): TGTGCCAGCAGCGTAGTAGGGGGTAGCACTGAAGCTTTCTTT. Protein: CASSVVGGSTEAFF.

This clone is a singleton in its sample. This chain links TRBV6-4 with TRBJ2-5; D is unclear. CDR1 MRHNA and CDR2 SNTAGT come from the germline V gene. V lost 6 bases to trimming and J lost 10 bases, with 21 bases between them. The CDR3 runs to 14 residues. CDR3 residues: CASRLSLPHGCQYF. The CDR3 DNA sequence: TGTGCCAGCAGGCTCTCCCTCCCTCACGGGTGCCAGTACTTC.

This chain connects TRBV6-5 to TRBJ2-1; 13 bases line up with TRBD2. Germline V CDR1 and CDR2: MNHEY, SVGAGI. The CDR3 covers 16 residues. The ends lost 0 bases at V and 6 bases at J; junction bases unmatched: 2. For the CDR3, the DNA is TGTGCCAGCAGTTACTCGACTAGCGGGGGGTTCAATGAGCAGTTCTTC. Its translation: CASSYSTSGGFNEQFF.

The chain joins TRBV2 to TRBJ2-4; TRBD1 matches at 8 bases. Unmatched junction bases numbered 6, after V lost 5 bases and J lost 0 bases. The germline V gene has CDR1 SNHLY and CDR2 FYNNEI. The CDR3 consists of 16 residues. In nucleotides, the CDR3 is TGTGCCAGCAGTTACCCGACAGGGGAAGCCAAAAACATTCAGTACTTC. Translated, it gives CASSYPTGEAKNIQYF.

V gene TRBV19 combines with J gene TRBJ1-6, with D maybe TRBD1 (6 bases). V lost 8 bases and J lost 11, with 16 bases in between. CDR1 LNHDA and CDR2 SQIVND come from the germline V gene (reference sequence). CDR3 length: 13 amino acids. CDR3 region: CASGTGFGAPLHF. CDR3 bases: TGTGCCAGTGGAACAGGGTTTGGTGCACCCCTCCACTTT.